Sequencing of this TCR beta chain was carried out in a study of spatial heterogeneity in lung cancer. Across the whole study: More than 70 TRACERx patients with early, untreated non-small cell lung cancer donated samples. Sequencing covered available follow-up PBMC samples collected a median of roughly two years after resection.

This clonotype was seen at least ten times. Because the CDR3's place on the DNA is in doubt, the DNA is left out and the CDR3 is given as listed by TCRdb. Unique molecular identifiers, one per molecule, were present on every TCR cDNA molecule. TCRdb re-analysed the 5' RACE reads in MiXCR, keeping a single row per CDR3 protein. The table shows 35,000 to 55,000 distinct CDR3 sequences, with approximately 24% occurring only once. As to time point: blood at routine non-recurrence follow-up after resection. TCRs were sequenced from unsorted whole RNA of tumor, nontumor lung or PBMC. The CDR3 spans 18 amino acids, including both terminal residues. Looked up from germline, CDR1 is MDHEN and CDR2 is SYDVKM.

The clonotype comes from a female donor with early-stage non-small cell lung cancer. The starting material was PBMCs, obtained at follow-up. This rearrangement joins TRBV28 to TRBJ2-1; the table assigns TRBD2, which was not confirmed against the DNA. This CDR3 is CASSLARYVAGGNHRRFF.